This T cell receptor beta chain was captured by sequencing in a study of OX40 agonist ivuxolimab in advanced cancers. Germline CDR1 SGHDN, CDR2 FVKESK. There are 16 residues in the CDR3. V was shortened by 0 bases and J by 5 bases, with 16 bases between the two germline ends. TCRdb's table, derived via immunoSEQ multiplex PCR, lists solely in-frame clones and lacks some. The sample lists under 30,000 clones, roughly 80% occurring once. This TCR derives from an adult with an advanced solid tumor such as melanoma, head and neck, liver or kidney cancer. The V and J genes are TRBV14 and TRBJ2-5, with D possibly TRBD2 on 6 matching bases. The sample here was CD4+ or CD8+ T cells sorted from blood, taken in a trial of the OX40 agonist ivuxolimab. The CDR3 DNA reads as TGTGCCAGCAGCCAAGATCATATAGGAGGGTCCGAGACCCAGTACTTC. It codes for CASSQDHIGGSETQYF.